Here is one T cell receptor beta chain with its context. Its antigen is unidentified. Trimming cost V 2 bases and J 0 bases; bases outside gene matches: 4. Germline assignment: CDR1 SGHTS and CDR2 YDEGEE. The CDR3 is 16 amino acids. This sample is drawn from a study of cytomegalovirus exposure and HLA in healthy donors. Whole-study results and caveats: Equally common other TCR beta chains were less clonally expanded than HLA-associated ones, a later analysis found.

Amplification used 60 Vbeta primers and 13 Jbeta primers. Generated by immunoSEQ multiplex PCR, the TCRdb table keeps only in-frame clones and is missing some. The sample table sets out over 100,000 clones. The source of this sequence is a man aged 25-45 years in good health and CMV-seronegative. The sequencing sample was made of PBMCs. The rearrangement joins TRBV5-8 to TRBJ2-3, with 9 bases that match TRBD2. CDR3 amino acids: CASSFLAGTSTDTQYF. In nucleotides, the CDR3 is TGTGCCAGCAGCTTTCTAGCGGGGACTAGCACAGATACGCAGTATTTT.